The 6 T cell receptor beta chains below were found in one sample sequenced in a study of vaccination and CD4 T cells after COVID-19. Treatment reported: approximately nine-day PBMC culture with coronavirus spike peptide pools or control peptides (ViraFEST assay). The collection of CD4+ T cells from the unexposed donor took place before the COVID-19 pandemic (2011-2018). Once obtained from cultured CD4+ T cells, the DNA was sequenced using the Oncomine TCR Beta short-read assay. TCRdb passed the PCR reads through MiXCR, listing each CDR3 protein once. The data show roughly 7,000 distinct CDR3 sequences, around 25% seen once. No antigens are known for them. The sequenced material came from CD4+ T cells from blood, cultured in vitro. These receptors were collected from a human donor in good health.

This clonotype appeared a few times. The genes are TRBV2 and TRBJ2-5; tentatively, D is TRBD1 (6 bases). The V end lost 6 bases, the J end lost 4 bases, and 9 bases lay between the germline ends. This CDR3 has 12 residues. Germline CDR1 SNHLY, CDR2 FYNNEI. The CDR3 spells CASSQGGETQYF. In DNA form, the CDR3 reads TGTGCCAGCAGCCAAGGGGGAGAGACCCAGTACTTC. Complete variable domain (other parts from reference TRBV2 and TRBJ2-5): EPEVTQTPSHQVTQMGQEVILRCVPISNHLYFYWYRQILGQKVEFLVSFYNNEISEKSEIFDDQFSVERPDGSNFTLKIRSTKLEDSAMYFCASSQGGETQYFGPGTRLLVL.

This clonotype was seen more than once but under ten times. The chain employs TRBV6-1 and TRBJ1-2, with 12 bases fitting TRBD1. After removal of 8 bases from V and 8 bases from J, the junction contained 15 bases not matched to a gene. Looked up from germline, CDR1 is MNHNS and CDR2 is SASEGT. The CDR3 is made up of 16 amino acids. CDR3 sequence (DNA): TGTGCCAGCCTGGACAGGGACAGGGGGCGCTTGGGCGGCTACACCTTC. Its protein is CASLDRDRGRLGGYTF.

The CDR3 loop is CASREGTSPYGYTF. DNA of the CDR3: TGTGCCAGCAGGGAGGGGACATCCCCCTATGGCTACACCTTC. The rearrangement joins TRBV25-1 to TRBJ1-2; the D gene is possibly TRBD1 (6 bases). CDR3 length equals 14 residues. The V gene's germline CDR1 is MGHDK and CDR2 SYGVNS. With 6 bases removed from V and 4 bases from J, the gap between germline ends came to 15 bases.

This clonotype was counted a few times. The rearrangement links TRBV6-1 to TRBJ2-1, with 7 bases fitting TRBD2. V lost 7 bases and J lost 1; bases outside the gene matches: 7. CDR3 length: 15 residues. Per germline, CDR1 MNHNS and CDR2 SASEGT. CDR3 DNA sequence: TGTGCCAGCAAGTATTCAGCGGGATCCTACAATGAGCAGTTCTTC. Translation gives CASKYSAGSYNEQFF.

This clonotype showed up just a few times. V usage is TRBV20-1 and J usage is TRBJ1-2; perhaps TRBD1 as D (6 bases). The V end lost 3 bases, the J end lost 8 bases, and 13 bases lay between the germline ends. Germline V gives CDR1 DFQATT, CDR2 SNEGSKA (reference sequence). The CDR3 consists of 12 residues. For the CDR3, the DNA is TGCAGTGCTAGCGAGGGGGTAAGGGGCTACACCTTC. Translation gives CSASEGVRGYTF.

This clonotype was detected only a few times. The rearrangement joins TRBV5-1 to TRBJ1-2; no clear D gene. The V end was cut by 0 bases, the J end by 6 bases, with 9 bases between. Germline assignment: CDR1 SGHRS and CDR2 YFSETQ. This CDR3 region has 13 residues. The CDR3 loop reads CASSLGGLDGYTF. The CDR3 DNA reads as TGCGCCAGCAGCTTGGGTGGGTTGGATGGCTACACCTTC.